These 23 T cell receptor beta chains originate from one sample sequenced in a study of glioma-infiltrating T cells after dendritic cell vaccination. Method: immunoSEQ multiplex PCR; TCRdb's copy keeps in-frame clones and lacks some. Of about 110,000 clones detected, roughly 90% appear once; the ten largest clones hold approximately 2.7%. Sample time point: after dendritic cell vaccination, including at tumor progression/relapse. Specimen: blood, collected after dendritic cell vaccination. The source is a human donor with glioblastoma.

CDR3 loop: CASDRGQGAIYEQYF. The CDR3 DNA sequence: TGTGCCAGCGATCGGGGACAGGGGGCTATTTACGAGCAGTACTTC. The J gene is TRBJ2-7, the V gene TRBV25-1; 12 bases map to TRBD1. The CDR3 has 15 amino acids. CDR1 and CDR2 from the germline V gene are MGHDK and SYGVNS. Trimming removed 8 bases from V and 4 bases from J; junction bases left unmatched: 9.

Concerning this clone itself: The same CDR3 can be traced to other DNA sequences in this sample. This chain links TRBV2 with TRBJ1-6; D remains ambiguous. The CDR3 contains 13 residues. Germline lookup yields CDR1 SNHLY and CDR2 FYNNEI. The germline V and J ends were trimmed by 9 bases and 6 bases, with 12 bases remaining between them. CDR3 in DNA: TGTGCCAGTGCAGTCTTATTTAATTCACCCCTCCACTTT. Its protein product is CASAVLFNSPLHF.

This clone was found a few times. The chain recombines TRBV27 with TRBJ2-2; TRBD1 matches 10 bases. Germline CDR1 and CDR2: MNHEY and SMNVEV (reference sequence). CDR3 length: 14 residues. J gave up 5 bases and V 4 bases, and 1 base lay outside the gene matches. The CDR3 region has the DNA TGTGCCAGCAGTTGGGGACAGGGGACCGGGGAGCTGTTTTTT. As protein: CASSWGQGTGELFF.

Details on this clone: One end of the junction fails to match germline, which may point to a read error. This sample also contains other DNA sequences that code for the same CDR3. The V call is TRBV7-8, the J call TRBJ1-6, with 7 bases aligning to TRBD1. Germline values: CDR1 SGHVS, CDR2 FQNEAQ. CDR3 length equals 14 residues. The CDR3 DNA reads as TGTGCCAGCAGCTTGGGACAGACTAATTCCCCCCTCCACTTT. Translating gives CASSLGQTNSPLHF.

This chain connects TRBV5-1 to TRBJ1-2; D is possibly TRBD1 (6 bases). CDR3 length equals 14 residues. The ends were cut back, 0 bases at V and 6 bases at J, with 12 bases in the middle. In germline, CDR1 is SGHRS, CDR2 YFSETQ. The CDR3 spells CASSLEQGSNGYTF. DNA for the CDR3: TGCGCCAGCAGCTTGGAACAGGGTAGCAATGGCTACACCTTC.

The J gene is TRBJ1-2, the V gene TRBV6-1, with 9 bases identical to TRBD1. Trimming removed 5 bases from V and 7 bases from J; junction bases left unmatched: 8. The germline V gene has CDR1 MNHNS and CDR2 SASEGT. There are 14 residues in the CDR3. The CDR3 spells CASSQTQGAFGYTF. CDR3 bases: TGTGCCAGCAGTCAGACACAGGGGGCATTTGGCTACACCTTC.

The V and J genes are TRBV5-4 and TRBJ2-1; 7 bases are a match to TRBD1. Germline CDR1 SGHNT, CDR2 YYREEE (reference sequence). The CDR3 runs 15 residues. V trimming: 3 bases; J trimming: 6 bases; junction bases outside the gene matches: 9. As DNA, the CDR3 is TGTGCCAGCAGCTCGTCCGGGACAGCACTCAATGAGCAGTTCTTC. Translation gives CASSSSGTALNEQFF.

The sample holds one count of this clone. J is TRBJ1-3 and V is TRBV2; no reliable D call. V was trimmed by 9 bases and J by 1 base, leaving 10 bases between them. Germline-derived CDR1 and CDR2 are SNHLY and FYNNEI. The CDR3 has 13 residues. The CDR3 nucleotides are TGTGCCAGTCGCCGGGAGTCTGGAAACACCATATATTTT. It yields the protein CASRRESGNTIYF. The whole variable domain, remainder taken from reference TRBV2 and TRBJ1-3, is EPEVTQTPSHQVTQMGQEVILRCVPISNHLYFYWYRQILGQKVEFLVSFYNNEISEKSEIFDDQFSVERPDGSNFTLKIRSTKLEDSAMYFCASRRESGNTIYFGEGSWLTVV.

This chain uses TRBV7-3 with TRBJ1-1; possibly TRBD1 for D (5 bases). Trimming removed 10 bases from V and 0 bases from J, with 12 bases in between. The germline V gene has CDR1 SGHTA and CDR2 FQGTGA. The CDR3 is made up of 13 amino acids. CDR3 in DNA: TGTGCCACCGCGGCAGGGTTGAACACTGAAGCTTTCTTT. Its translation: CATAAGLNTEAFF.

V and J are TRBV9 and TRBJ1-3; D not certain. The CDR3 loop spans 15 amino acids. The germline gives CDR1 SGDLS, CDR2 YYNGEE. The germline V and J ends were trimmed by 0 bases and 0 bases, with 7 bases remaining between them. The CDR3 protein is CASSVASGSGNTIYF. Written as DNA, the CDR3 is TGTGCCAGCAGCGTAGCGTCGGGCTCTGGAAACACCATATATTTT.

This chain connects TRBV6-1 to TRBJ2-7; 8 bases map to TRBD1. The ends lost 5 bases at V and 2 bases at J; junction bases unmatched: 5. CDR3 size: 14 residues. In germline, CDR1 is MNHNS, CDR2 SASEGT. Here the CDR3 reads CASSYGQGAYEQYF. Here the CDR3 DNA reads TGTGCCAGCAGTTATGGACAGGGCGCCTACGAGCAGTACTTC.

This clone has a single count. The junction and the germline gene differ at one end; a read error may be behind it. The chain couples TRBV5-1 to TRBJ1-4; a weak D match, TRBD1 (5 bases). Germline lookup yields CDR1 SGHRS and CDR2 YFSETQ. The CDR3 has 15 amino acids. The CDR3, as DNA: TGCGCCAGCAGTTTGGGGGGGACTCCCGCGGAAAAACTGTTTTTT. Translation: CASSLGGTPAEKLFF.

V gene TRBV9 combines with J gene TRBJ2-3, with 11 bases fitting TRBD2. Germline V gives CDR1 SGDLS, CDR2 YYNGEE. The CDR3 is 16 residues long. V lost 0 bases and J lost 1; bases outside the gene matches: 1. CDR3 in DNA: TGTGCCAGCAGCGTAGTAGCGGGAGGGGGCACAGATACGCAGTATTTT. This encodes CASSVVAGGGTDTQYF.

This clone was seen once. The chain couples TRBV4-1 to TRBJ2-5; a weak D match, TRBD1 (6 bases). The CDR3 is made up of 14 amino acids. CDR1 is MGHRA and CDR2 is YSYEKL in the germline V gene. V lost 1 base and J 2 bases, leaving 8 bases between the germline ends. In nucleotides, the CDR3 is TGCGCCAGCAGCCAAGGGACAGTACAAGAGACCCAGTACTTC. Translating it yields CASSQGTVQETQYF.

The rearrangement joins TRBV7-3 to TRBJ2-4, with D possibly matching TRBD2 (5 bases). In germline, CDR1 is SGHTA, CDR2 FQGTGA. CDR3 length: 17 residues. The V end lost 0 bases, the J end lost 0 bases, and 12 bases lay between the germline ends. The CDR3 DNA reads TGTGCCAGCAGCTTAACTGGAGGCCTGGGAGCCAAAAACATTCAGTACTTC. It translates to CASSLTGGLGAKNIQYF.

This clone has a handful of counts. CDR3 DNA sequence: TGTGCCAGCAGCAAACTAGCGGGGGGGCCGATAGATACGCAGTATTTT. This encodes CASSKLAGGPIDTQYF. The chain recombines TRBV9 with TRBJ2-3; 13 bases align to TRBD2. The V and J ends lost 4 bases and 5 bases, in that order; junction bases with no gene match: 7. Per germline, CDR1 SGDLS and CDR2 YYNGEE. This CDR3 spans 16 amino acids.

The chain couples TRBV7-2 to TRBJ1-4; 9 positions match TRBD1. Germline trimming cut 5 bases from V and 0 bases from J; bases unmatched to any gene: 4. This CDR3 has 16 residues. The germline CDR1 and CDR2 sequences are SGHTA and FQGNSA. The chain's CDR3 is CASSPTGGTTNEKLFF. The CDR3 coding sequence is TGTGCCAGCAGCCCGACAGGGGGTACAACTAATGAAAAACTGTTTTTT. The whole variable domain, filled in from reference TRBV7-2 and TRBJ1-4, reads GAGVSQSPSNKVTEKGKDVELRCDPISGHTALYWYRQSLGQGLEFLIYFQGNSAPDKSGLPSDRFSAERTGGSVSTLTIQRTQQEDSAVYLCASSPTGGTTNEKLFFGSGTQLSVL.

The rearrangement joins TRBV15 to TRBJ1-5; 9 bases map to TRBD1. J gave up 4 bases and V 6 bases, and 7 bases lay outside the gene matches. Per the germline V gene, CDR1 is LNHNV and CDR2 is YYDKDF (reference sequence). The CDR3 runs 15 residues. The CDR3 is CATRRGGQGNQPQHF. CDR3 nucleotide sequence: TGTGCCACCAGGAGGGGGGGACAGGGAAATCAGCCCCAGCATTTT.

The sample holds one count of this clone. The V call is TRBV19, the J call TRBJ1-3; D is undetermined. Deletions cut 8 bases from V and 0 bases from J, with 5 bases between. The CDR3 sequence is 12 residues long. Germline CDR1 reads LNHDA; CDR2 reads SQIVND (reference sequence). CDR3 nucleotide sequence: TGTGCCAGTGGAGACTCTGGAAACACCATATATTTT. This codes for CASGDSGNTIYF.

The rearrangement joins TRBV5-4 to TRBJ2-3, with D possibly being TRBD2 (6 bases). The V gene's germline CDR1 is SGHNT and CDR2 YYREEE (reference sequence). This CDR3 has 15 amino acids. Trimming removed 4 bases at V and 4 bases at J, with 16 bases between. The CDR3 here is CASSAGTHSPDTQYF. The DNA for the CDR3 is TGTGCCAGCAGCGCCGGGACTCACTCCCCAGATACGCAGTATTTT.

This clone was seen a few times. At one of its ends the junction is not consistent with the germline gene, which may arise from a read error. The J gene is TRBJ1-6, the V gene TRBV7-7; 7 positions agree with TRBD1. The CDR3 extends over 15 amino acids. The germline CDR1 and CDR2 sequences are SSHAT and FNYEAQ (reference sequence). CDR3 sequence: CASSLPTGVGSPLHF. The CDR3 nucleotides are TGTGCTAGCAGCCTACCAACAGGGGTGGGTTCACCCCTCCACTTT.

This sequence joins TRBV21-1 and TRBJ2-7; the DNA was not compared with TRBD2, the D call given in the table. TRBV21-1 is assigned pseudogene status. The CDR3 runs 13 residues. The CDR3 coding sequence is TGTGCCAGCACCTCGCACAGCGGCGACGAGCAGTACTTC. It translates to CASTSHSGDEQYF.

The chain is built from TRBV19 and TRBJ1-5; TRBD1 matches 8 bases. Germline V gene lookup returns CDR1 LNHDA and CDR2 SQIVND (reference sequence). This CDR3 comprises 15 residues. Losses at the gene ends were 6 bases for V and 5 bases for J; bases not matched to a gene: 9. The CDR3 DNA reads TGTGCCAGTAGCCTCGGACAGGGATCGTATCAGCCCCAGCATTTT. Translating gives CASSLGQGSYQPQHF.